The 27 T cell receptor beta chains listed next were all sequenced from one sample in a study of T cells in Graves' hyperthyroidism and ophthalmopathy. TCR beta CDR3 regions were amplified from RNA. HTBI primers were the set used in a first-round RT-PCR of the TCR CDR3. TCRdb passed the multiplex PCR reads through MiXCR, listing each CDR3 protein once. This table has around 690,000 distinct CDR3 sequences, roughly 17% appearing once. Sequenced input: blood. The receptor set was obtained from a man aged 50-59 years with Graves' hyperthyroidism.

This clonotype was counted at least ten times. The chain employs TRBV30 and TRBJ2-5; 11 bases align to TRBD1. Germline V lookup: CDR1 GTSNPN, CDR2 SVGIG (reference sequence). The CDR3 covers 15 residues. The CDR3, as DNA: TGTGGAGCCGGGACAGGGGGTCTAAGTGAAGAGACCCAGTACTTC. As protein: CGAGTGGLSEETQYF.

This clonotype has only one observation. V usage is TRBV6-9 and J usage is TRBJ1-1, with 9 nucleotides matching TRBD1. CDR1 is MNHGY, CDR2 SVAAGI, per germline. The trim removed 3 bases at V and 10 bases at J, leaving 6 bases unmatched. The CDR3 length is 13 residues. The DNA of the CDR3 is TGTGCCAGCAGTTACCGGGACAGGGAACTAGCTTTCTTT. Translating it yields CASSYRDRELAFF.

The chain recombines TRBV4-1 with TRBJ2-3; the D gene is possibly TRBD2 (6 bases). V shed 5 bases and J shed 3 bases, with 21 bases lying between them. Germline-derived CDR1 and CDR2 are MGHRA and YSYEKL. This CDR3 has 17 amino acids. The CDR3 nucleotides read TGCGCCAGCAGCTTTCAGCCGTTGCGGGAACGGACAGATACGCAGTATTTT. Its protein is CASSFQPLRERTDTQYF.

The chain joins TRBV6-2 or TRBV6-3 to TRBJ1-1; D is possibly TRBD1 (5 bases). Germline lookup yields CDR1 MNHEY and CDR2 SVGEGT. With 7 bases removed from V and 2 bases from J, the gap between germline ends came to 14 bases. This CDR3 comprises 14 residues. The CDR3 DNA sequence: TGTGCCAGCACAAGGGACGGGGTAAACACTGAAGCTTTCTTT. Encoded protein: CASTRDGVNTEAFF.

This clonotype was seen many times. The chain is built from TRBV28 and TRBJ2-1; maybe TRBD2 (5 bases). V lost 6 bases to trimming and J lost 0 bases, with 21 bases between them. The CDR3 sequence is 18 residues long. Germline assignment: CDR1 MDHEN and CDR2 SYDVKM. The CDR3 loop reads CASSTAAEDLRSYNEQFF. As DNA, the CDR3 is TGTGCCAGCAGCACCGCAGCGGAGGATCTCCGCTCCTACAATGAGCAGTTCTTC. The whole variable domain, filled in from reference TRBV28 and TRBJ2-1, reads DVKVTQSSRYLVKRTGEKVFLECVQDMDHENMFWYRQDPGLGLRLIYFSYDVKMKEKGDIPEGYSVSREKKERFSLILESASTNQTSMYLCASSTAAEDLRSYNEQFFGPGTRLTVL.

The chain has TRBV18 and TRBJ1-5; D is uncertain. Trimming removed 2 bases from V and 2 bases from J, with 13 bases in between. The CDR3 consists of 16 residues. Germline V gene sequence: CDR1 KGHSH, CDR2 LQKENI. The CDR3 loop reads CASSPRRDDGNQPQHF. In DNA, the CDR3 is TGTGCCAGCTCACCAAGGAGGGATGACGGCAATCAGCCCCAGCATTTT.

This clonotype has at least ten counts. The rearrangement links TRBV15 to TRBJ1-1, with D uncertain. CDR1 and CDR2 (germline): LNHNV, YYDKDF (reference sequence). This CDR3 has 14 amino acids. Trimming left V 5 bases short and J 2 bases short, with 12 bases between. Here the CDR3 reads CATSDLTRNTEAFF. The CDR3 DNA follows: TGTGCCACCAGCGATCTAACAAGAAACACTGAAGCTTTCTTT.

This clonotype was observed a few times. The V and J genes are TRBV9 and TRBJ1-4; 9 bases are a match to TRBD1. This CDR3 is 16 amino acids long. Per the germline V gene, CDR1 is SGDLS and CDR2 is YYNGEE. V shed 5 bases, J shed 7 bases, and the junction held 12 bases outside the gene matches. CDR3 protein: CASSIRFGQGSEKLFF. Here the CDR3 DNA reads TGTGCCAGCAGTATAAGGTTCGGACAGGGGTCTGAAAAACTGTTTTTT.

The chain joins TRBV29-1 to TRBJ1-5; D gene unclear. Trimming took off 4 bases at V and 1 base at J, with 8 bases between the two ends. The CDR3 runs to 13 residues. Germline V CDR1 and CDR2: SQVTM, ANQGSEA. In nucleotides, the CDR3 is TGCAGCGTTGCCGGGGAAAGCAATCAGCCCCAGCATTTT. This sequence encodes CSVAGESNQPQHF.

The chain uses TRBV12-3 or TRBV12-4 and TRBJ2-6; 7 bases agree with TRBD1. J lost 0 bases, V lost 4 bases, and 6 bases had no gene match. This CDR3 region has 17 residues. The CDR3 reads CASSSGTDFSGANVLTF. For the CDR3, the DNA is TGTGCCAGCAGTTCCGGGACAGATTTCTCTGGGGCCAACGTCCTGACTTTC.

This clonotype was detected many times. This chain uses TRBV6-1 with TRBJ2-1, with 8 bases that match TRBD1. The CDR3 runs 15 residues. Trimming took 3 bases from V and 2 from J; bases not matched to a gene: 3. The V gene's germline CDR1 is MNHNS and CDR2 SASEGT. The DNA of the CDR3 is TGTGCCAGCAGTGACGACAGGGGCCCCTACAATGAGCAGTTCTTC. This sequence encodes CASSDDRGPYNEQFF.

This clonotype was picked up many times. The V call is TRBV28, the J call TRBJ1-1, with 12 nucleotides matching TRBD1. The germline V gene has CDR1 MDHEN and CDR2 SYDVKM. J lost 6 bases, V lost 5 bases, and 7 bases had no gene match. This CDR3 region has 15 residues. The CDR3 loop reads CASSPPGQGAPEAFF. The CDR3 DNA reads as TGTGCCAGCAGTCCCCCGGGACAGGGGGCCCCTGAAGCTTTCTTT.

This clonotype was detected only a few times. CDR3 coding DNA: TGCGCCAGCAGCCTAGACAGGCTCGTGTCCTACGAGCAGTACTTC. This sequence encodes CASSLDRLVSYEQYF. This rearrangement joins TRBV4-1 to TRBJ2-7; D is perhaps TRBD1 (6 bases). Trimming stripped 4 bases from V and 1 base from J, with 14 bases between. Germline assignment: CDR1 MGHRA and CDR2 YSYEKL. The CDR3 is 15 amino acids.

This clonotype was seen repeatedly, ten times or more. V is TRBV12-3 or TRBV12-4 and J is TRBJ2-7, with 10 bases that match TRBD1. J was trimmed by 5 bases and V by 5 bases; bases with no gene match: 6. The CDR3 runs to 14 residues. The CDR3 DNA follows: TGTGCCAGCAGTCTCGGACAGGGGGGCCACGAGCAGTACTTC. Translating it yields CASSLGQGGHEQYF.

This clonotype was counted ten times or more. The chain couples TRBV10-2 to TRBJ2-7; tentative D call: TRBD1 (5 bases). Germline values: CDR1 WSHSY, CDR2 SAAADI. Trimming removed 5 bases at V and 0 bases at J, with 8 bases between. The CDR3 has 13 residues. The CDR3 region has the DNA TGCGCCAGCAGTCCCAGGGCCTCCTACGAGCAGTACTTC. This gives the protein CASSPRASYEQYF.

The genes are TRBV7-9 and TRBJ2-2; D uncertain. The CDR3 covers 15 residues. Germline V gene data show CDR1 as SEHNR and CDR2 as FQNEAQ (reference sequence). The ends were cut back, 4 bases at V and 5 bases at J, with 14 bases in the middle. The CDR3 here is CASSSAVGRTGELFF. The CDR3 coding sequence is TGTGCCAGCAGCTCGGCAGTAGGACGGACCGGGGAGCTGTTTTTT.

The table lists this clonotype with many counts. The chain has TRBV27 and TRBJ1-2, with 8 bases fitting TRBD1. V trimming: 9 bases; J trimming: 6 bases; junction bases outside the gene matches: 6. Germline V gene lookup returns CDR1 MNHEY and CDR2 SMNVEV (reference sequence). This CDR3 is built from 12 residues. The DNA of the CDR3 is TGTGCCAGTCGAGACAGGGGCCATGGCTACACCTTC. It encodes CASRDRGHGYTF.

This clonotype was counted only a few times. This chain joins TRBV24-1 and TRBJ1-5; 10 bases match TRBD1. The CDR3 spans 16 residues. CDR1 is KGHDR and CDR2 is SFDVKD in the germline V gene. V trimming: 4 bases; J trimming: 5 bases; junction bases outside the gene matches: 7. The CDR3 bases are TGTGCCACCAGTGACAAGGGACAGGGGAGGTATCAGCCCCAGCATTTT. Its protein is CATSDKGQGRYQPQHF.

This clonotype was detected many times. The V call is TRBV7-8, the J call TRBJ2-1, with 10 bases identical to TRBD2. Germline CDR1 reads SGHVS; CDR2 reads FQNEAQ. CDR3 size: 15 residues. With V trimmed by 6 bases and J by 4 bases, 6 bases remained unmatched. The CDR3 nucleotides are TGTGCCAGCAGTGGACTAGCGGCACCATACAATGAGCAGTTCTTC. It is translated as CASSGLAAPYNEQFF.

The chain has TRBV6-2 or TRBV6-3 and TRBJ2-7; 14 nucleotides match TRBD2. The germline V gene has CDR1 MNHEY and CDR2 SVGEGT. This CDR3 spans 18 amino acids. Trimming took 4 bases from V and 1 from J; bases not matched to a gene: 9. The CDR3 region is CASSFGTSGSWASYEQYF. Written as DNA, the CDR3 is TGTGCCAGCAGTTTCGGGACTAGCGGGAGTTGGGCTTCCTACGAGCAGTACTTC.

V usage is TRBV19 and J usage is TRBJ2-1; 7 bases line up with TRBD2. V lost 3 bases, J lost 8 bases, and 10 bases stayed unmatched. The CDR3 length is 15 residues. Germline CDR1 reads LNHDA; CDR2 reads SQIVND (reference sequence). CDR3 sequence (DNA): TGTGCCAGTAGTATGGGGGGGAGGGGCGCGTATGAGCAGTTCTTC. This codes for CASSMGGRGAYEQFF. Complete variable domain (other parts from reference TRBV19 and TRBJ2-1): DGGITQSPKYLFRKEGQNVTLSCEQNLNHDAMYWYRQDPGQGLRLIYYSQIVNDFQKGDIAEGYSVSREKKESFPLTVTSAQKNPTAFYLCASSMGGRGAYEQFFGPGTRLTVL.

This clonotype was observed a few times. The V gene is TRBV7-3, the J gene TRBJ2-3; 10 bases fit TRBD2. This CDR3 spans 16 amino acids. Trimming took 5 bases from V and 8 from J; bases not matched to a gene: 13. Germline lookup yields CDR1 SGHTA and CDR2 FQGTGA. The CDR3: CASSTRGASGSGTQYF. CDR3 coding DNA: TGTGCCAGCAGCACCCGGGGGGCTAGCGGGAGCGGTACGCAGTATTTT.

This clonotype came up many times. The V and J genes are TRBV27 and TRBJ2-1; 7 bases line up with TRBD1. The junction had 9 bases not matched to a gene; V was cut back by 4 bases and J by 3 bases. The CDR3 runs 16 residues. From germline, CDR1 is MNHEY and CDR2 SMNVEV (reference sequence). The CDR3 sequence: CASSWDRPTNYNEQFF. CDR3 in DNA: TGTGCCAGCAGTTGGGACAGACCTACTAACTACAATGAGCAGTTCTTC.

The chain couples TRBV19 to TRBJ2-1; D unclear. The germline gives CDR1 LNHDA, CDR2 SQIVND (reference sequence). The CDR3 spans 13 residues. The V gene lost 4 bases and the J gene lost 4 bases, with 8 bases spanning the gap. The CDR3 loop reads CASSRREYNEQFF. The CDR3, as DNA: TGTGCCAGTAGTAGGCGAGAATACAATGAGCAGTTCTTC.

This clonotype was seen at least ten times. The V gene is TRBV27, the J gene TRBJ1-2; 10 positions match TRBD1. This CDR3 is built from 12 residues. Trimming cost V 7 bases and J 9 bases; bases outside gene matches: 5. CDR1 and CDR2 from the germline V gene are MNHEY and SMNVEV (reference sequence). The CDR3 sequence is CASKTGGSRYTF. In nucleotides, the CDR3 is TGTGCCAGCAAGACAGGGGGCTCCCGCTACACCTTC.

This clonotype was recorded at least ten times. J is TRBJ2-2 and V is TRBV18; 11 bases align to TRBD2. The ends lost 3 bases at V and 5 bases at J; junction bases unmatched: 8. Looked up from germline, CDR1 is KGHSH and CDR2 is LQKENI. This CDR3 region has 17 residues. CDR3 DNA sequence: TGTGCCAGCTCACCGACGCTAGCGGGAGGAAGGACCGGGGAGCTGTTTTTT. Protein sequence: CASSPTLAGGRTGELFF.

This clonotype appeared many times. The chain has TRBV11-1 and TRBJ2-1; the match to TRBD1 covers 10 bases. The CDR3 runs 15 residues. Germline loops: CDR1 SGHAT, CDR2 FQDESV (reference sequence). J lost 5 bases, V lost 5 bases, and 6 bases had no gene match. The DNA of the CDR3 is TGTGCCAGCAGCACGACAGGGGGCGCTGACAATGAGCAGTTCTTC. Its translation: CASSTTGGADNEQFF.